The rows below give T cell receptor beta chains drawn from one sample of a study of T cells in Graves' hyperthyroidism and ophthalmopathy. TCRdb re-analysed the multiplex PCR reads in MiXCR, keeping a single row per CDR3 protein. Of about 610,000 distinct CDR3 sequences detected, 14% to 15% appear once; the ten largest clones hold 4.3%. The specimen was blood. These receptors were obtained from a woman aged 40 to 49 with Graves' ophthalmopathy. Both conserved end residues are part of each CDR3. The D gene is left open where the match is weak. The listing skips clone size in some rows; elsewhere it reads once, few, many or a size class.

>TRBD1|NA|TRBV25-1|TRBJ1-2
CASSGTTGGKGYTF
TGTGCCAGCAGTGGTACTACAGGGGGCAAAGGCTACACCTTC
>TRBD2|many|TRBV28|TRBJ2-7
CASSLGGLAATYEQYF
TGTGCCAGCAGTTTAGGTGGACTAGCGGCTACCTACGAGCAGTACTTC
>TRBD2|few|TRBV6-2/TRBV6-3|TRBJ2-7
CASSSPRTSGPRGGYEQYF
TGTGCCAGCAGTTCTCCAAGGACTAGCGGGCCCCGTGGAGGGTACGAGCAGTACTTC
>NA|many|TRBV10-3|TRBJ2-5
CAISDFLLDRETQYF
TGTGCCATCAGTGATTTCCTACTAGATCGAGAGACCCAGTACTTC
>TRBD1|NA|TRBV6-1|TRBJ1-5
CASSEPGQVPDQPQHF
TGTGCCAGCAGTGAGCCGGGACAGGTCCCCGATCAGCCCCAGCATTTT
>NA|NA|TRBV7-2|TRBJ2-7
CASSSFGRDYEQYF
TGTGCCAGCAGCTCCTTTGGGAGAGATTACGAGCAGTACTTC
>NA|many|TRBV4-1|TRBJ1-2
CASSPSSLNYGYTF
TGCGCCAGCAGCCCGTCATCACTCAACTATGGCTACACCTTC
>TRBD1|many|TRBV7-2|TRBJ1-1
CASSLRQGSETEAFF
TGTGCCAGCAGCTTGCGACAGGGGTCGGAGACTGAAGCTTTCTTT
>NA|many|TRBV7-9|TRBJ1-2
CASSKGTHPNYGYTF
TGTGCCAGCAGCAAAGGGACCCACCCTAACTATGGCTACACCTTC
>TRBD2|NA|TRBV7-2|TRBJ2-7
CASSFDSGSSDEQYF
TGTGCCAGCAGCTTCGATAGCGGGAGTTCTGACGAGCAGTACTTC
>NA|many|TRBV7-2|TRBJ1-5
CASSLAGSQPQHF
TGTGCCAGCAGCTTAGCCGGATCTCAGCCCCAGCATTTT
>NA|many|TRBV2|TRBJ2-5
CASSVDVETQYF
TGTGCCAGCAGTGTTGACGTGGAGACCCAGTACTTC
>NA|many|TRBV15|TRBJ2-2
CATSRGGGTNTGELFF
TGTGCCACCAGCAGAGGAGGAGGAACGAACACCGGGGAGCTGTTTTTT
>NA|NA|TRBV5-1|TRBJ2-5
CASSRFNEGETQYF
TGCGCCAGCAGTCGATTTAACGAGGGAGAGACCCAGTACTTC
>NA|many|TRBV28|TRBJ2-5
CASSRYRAGVETQYF
TGTGCCAGCAGTAGGTACAGGGCGGGGGTGGAGACCCAGTACTTC
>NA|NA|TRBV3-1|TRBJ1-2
CASSQVLQGGGYTF
TGTGCCAGCAGCCAAGTACTACAGGGAGGCGGCTACACCTTC
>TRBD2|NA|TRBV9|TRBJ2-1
CASSKSGTSGYNEQFF
TGTGCCAGCAGCAAATCCGGGACTAGCGGCTACAATGAGCAGTTCTTC
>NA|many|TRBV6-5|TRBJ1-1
CASSYANLGGAFF
TGTGCCAGCAGTTACGCCAACCTCGGGGGAGCTTTCTTT
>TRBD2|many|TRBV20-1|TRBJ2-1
CSARALAGAGEQFF
TGCAGTGCTAGAGCCTTAGCGGGAGCTGGCGAGCAGTTCTTC
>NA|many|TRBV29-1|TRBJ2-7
CSVAPAESSYEQYF
TGCAGCGTTGCTCCAGCGGAGAGCTCCTACGAGCAGTACTTC
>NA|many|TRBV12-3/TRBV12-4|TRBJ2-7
CASSHRTYEQYF
TGTGCCAGCAGCCATAGAACCTACGAGCAGTACTTC
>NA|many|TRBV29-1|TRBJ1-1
CSVLPLLSRTVNNGAEAFF
TGCAGCGTTCTGCCCCTCCTGTCAAGGACAGTTAACAACGGGGCTGAAGCTTTCTTT
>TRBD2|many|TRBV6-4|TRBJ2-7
CASSDGLAGEFSYEQYF
TGTGCCAGCAGTGACGGGTTAGCGGGAGAGTTCTCCTACGAGCAGTACTTC
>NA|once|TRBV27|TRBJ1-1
CASSLMQMNTEAFF
TGTGCCAGCAGTTTAATGCAAATGAACACTGAAGCTTTCTTT
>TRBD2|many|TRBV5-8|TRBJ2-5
CASSLEAGNKETQYF
TGTGCCAGCAGCTTAGAAGCGGGGAATAAAGAGACCCAGTACTTC
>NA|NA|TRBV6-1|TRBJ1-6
CASIQGIASPLHF
TGTGCCAGCATACAGGGTATAGCTTCACCCCTCCACTTT
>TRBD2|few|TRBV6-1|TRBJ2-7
CASKERETREQYF
TGTGCCAGCAAGGAGCGGGAGACTCGGGAGCAGTACTTC
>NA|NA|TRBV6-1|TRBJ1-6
CASSELLDSPLHF
TGTGCCAGCAGTGAACTCTTGGATTCACCCCTCCACTTT
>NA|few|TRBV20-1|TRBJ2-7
CSADTLLGTYEQYF
TGCAGTGCCGACACCCTACTAGGGACCTACGAGCAGTACTTC
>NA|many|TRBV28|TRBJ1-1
CASRRQTMNTEAFF
TGTGCCAGCAGGAGACAGACAATGAACACTGAAGCTTTCTTT
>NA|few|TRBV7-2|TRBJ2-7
CASSFQPGLYEQYF
TGTGCCAGCAGCTTCCAACCGGGCCTCTACGAGCAGTACTTC
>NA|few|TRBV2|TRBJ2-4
CASGPGNPNHLRRKNIQYF
TGTGCCAGCGGCCCGGGGAACCCAAACCACCTTCGTCGCAAAAACATTCAGTACTTC
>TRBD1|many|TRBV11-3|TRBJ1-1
CASTLTGVGTEAFF
TGTGCCAGCACCCTGACAGGGGTAGGCACTGAAGCTTTCTTT
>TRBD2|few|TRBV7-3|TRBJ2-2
CASSLKGGLAGEALFF
TGTGCCAGCAGCTTAAAAGGGGGACTAGCGGGAGAGGCCCTGTTTTTT
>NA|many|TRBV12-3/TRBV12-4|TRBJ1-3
CASSERGRSGNTIYF
TGTGCCAGCAGTGAACGGGGACGCTCTGGAAACACCATATATTTT
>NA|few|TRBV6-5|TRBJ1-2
CASSYDSNNYGYTF
TGTGCCAGCAGTTACGACAGCAACAACTATGGCTACACCTTC
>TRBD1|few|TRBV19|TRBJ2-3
CASSKPRTGGGDTQYF
TGTGCCAGTAGTAAACCCAGGACAGGGGGCGGAGATACGCAGTATTTT
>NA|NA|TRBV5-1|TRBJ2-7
CASRLTSSNEQYF
TGCGCCAGCAGATTGACTAGTTCCAACGAGCAGTACTTC
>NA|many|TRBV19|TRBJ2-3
CASSERPTGFTDTQYF
TGTGCCAGTAGTGAACGGCCGACGGGATTCACAGATACGCAGTATTTT
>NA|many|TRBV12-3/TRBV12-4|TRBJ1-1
CASRDGADEAFF
TGTGCCAGCAGAGACGGTGCGGATGAAGCTTTCTTT
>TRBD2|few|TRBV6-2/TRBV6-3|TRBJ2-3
CASSLQTSGRRDTQYF
TGTGCCAGCAGCCTCCAGACTAGCGGGAGAAGGGATACGCAGTATTTT
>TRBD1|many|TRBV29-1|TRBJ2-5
CSVVTTGGAETQYF
TGCAGCGTTGTGACGACAGGGGGCGCGGAGACCCAGTACTTC
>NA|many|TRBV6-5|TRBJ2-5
CASRAEIQETQYF
TGTGCCAGCAGGGCGGAAATTCAAGAGACCCAGTACTTC
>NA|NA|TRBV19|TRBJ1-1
CASSIAGAQAFF
TGTGCCAGTAGTATCGCCGGGGCTCAGGCTTTCTTT
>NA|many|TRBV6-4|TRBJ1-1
CASSDTVRARRRNTEAFF
TGTGCCAGCAGTGACACCGTCAGGGCACGTCGCAGGAACACTGAAGCTTTCTTT
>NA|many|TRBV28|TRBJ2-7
CASSPGGQVEQYF
TGTGCCAGCAGCCCTGGCGGGCAGGTCGAGCAGTACTTC
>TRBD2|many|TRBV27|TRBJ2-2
CASVGLAGVNSGELFF
TGTGCCAGCGTGGGACTAGCGGGAGTTAACTCCGGGGAGCTGTTTTTT
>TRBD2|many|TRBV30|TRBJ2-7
CAWSLAGAYEQYF
TGTGCCTGGAGTTTAGCGGGAGCCTACGAGCAGTACTTC
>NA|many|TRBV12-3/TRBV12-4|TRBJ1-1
CATLFRTEAFF
TGTGCCACCTTATTTCGCACTGAAGCTTTCTTT
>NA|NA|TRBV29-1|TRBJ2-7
CSVVAASSYEQYF
TGCAGCGTTGTAGCAGCCAGCTCCTACGAGCAGTACTTC
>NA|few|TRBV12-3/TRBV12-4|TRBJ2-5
CASSRDRTLYF
TGTGCCAGCAGCCGCGATCGGACTCTGTACTTC
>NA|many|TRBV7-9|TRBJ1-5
CASSSGSNQPQHF
TGTGCCAGCAGCTCAGGGAGCAATCAGCCCCAGCATTTT
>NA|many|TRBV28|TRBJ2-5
CASSQGATATRETQYF
TGTGCCAGCAGTCAAGGGGCGACGGCTACGCGAGAGACCCAGTACTTC
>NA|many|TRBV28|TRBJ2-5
CASRGRGTQYF
TGTGCCAGCAGGGGACGGGGGACCCAGTACTTC
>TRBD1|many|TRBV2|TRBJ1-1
CASRQGAMTEAFF
TGTGCCAGCAGACAGGGGGCGATGACTGAAGCTTTCTTT
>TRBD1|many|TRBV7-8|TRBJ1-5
CASSVDRVNQPQHF
TGTGCCAGCAGCGTCGACAGGGTCAATCAGCCCCAGCATTTT
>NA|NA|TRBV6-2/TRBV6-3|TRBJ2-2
CASSIFWTGELFF
TGTGCCAGCAGTATATTTTGGACCGGGGAGCTGTTTTTT